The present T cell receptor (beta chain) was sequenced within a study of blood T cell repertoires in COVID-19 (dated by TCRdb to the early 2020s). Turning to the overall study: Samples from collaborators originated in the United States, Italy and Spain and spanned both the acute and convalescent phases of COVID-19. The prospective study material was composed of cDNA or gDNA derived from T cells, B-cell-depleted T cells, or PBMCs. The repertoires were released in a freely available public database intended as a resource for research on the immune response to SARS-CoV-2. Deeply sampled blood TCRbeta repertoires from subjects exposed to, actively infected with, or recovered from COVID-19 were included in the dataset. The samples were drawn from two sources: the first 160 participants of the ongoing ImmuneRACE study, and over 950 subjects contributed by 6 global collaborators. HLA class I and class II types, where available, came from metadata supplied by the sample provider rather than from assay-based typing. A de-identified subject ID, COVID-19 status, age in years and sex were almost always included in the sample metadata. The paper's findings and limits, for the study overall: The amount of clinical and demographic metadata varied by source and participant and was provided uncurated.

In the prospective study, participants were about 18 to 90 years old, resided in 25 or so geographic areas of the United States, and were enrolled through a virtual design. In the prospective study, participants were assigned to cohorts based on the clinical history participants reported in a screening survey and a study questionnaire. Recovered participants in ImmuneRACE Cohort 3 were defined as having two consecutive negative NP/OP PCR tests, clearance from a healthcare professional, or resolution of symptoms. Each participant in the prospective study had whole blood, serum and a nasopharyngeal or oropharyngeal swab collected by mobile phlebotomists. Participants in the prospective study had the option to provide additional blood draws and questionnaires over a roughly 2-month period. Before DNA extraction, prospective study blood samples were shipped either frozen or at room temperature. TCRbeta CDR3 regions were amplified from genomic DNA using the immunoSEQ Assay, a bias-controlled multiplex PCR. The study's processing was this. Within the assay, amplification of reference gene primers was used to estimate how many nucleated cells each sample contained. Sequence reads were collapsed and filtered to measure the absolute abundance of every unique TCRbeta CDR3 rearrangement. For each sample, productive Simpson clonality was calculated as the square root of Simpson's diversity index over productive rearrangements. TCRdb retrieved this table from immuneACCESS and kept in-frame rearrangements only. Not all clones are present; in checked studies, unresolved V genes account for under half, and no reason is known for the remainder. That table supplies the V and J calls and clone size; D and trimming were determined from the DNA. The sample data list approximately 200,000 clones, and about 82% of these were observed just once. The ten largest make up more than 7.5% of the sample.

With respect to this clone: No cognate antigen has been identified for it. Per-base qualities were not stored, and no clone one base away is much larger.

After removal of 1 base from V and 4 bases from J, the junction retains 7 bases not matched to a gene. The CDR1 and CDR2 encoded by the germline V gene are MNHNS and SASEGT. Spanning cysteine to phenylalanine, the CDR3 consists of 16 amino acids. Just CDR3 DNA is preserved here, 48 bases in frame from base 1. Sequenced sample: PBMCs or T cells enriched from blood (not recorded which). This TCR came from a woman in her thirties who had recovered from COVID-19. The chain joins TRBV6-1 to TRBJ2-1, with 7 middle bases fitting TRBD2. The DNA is TGTGCCAGCAGTGAAGGACTAGCCCGCCTTTACAATGAGCAGTTCTTC. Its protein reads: CASSEGLARLYNEQFF.